This T cell receptor (beta chain) was sequenced for a study of regulatory T cells in long-lasting Graves disease. General study points: Persistent-disease Graves' patients showed less TCR diversity than new cases.

Stated time point: newly diagnosed GD, antithyroid drugs for less than 3 months. The TCR library was made from RNA extracted from PBMCs. Of note for this clonotype: Its target is not known.

Library construction for TCR beta used iRepertoire HTBI primers and Arm-PCR of CDR3 regions. TCRdb ran MiXCR on the multiplex PCR reads and lists one entry per CDR3 protein. The sample includes around 500,000 distinct CDR3 sequences, around 12% seen only once; the top ten take approximately 9%. Losses at the gene ends were 3 bases for V and 6 bases for J; bases not matched to a gene: 7. The CDR3 is made up of 14 amino acids. Germline CDR1 reads SGHRS; CDR2 reads YFSETQ. In addition, the sample was reused for a study of T cells in Graves' hyperthyroidism and ophthalmopathy.

The material sequenced was peripheral blood mononuclear cells (PBMCs), taken at new diagnosis, from a patient treated with antithyroid drugs. The clonotype originates from a woman between 25 and 40 years old with Graves disease. J is TRBJ1-2 and V is TRBV5-1, with 8 bases lining up with TRBD1. CDR3 sequence (DNA): TGCGCCAGCAGCTCAACACAGGGGGTGGATGGCTACACCTTC. Amino acids: CASSSTQGVDGYTF.